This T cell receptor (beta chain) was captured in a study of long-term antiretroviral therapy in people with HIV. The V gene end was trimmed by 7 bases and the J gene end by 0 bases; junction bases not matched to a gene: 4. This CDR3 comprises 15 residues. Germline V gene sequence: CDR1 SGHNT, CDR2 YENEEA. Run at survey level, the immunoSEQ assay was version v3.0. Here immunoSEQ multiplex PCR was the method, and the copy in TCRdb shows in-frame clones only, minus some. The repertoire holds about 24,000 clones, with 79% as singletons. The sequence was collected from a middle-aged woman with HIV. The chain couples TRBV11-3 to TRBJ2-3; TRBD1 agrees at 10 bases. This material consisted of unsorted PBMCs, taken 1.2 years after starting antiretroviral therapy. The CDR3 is CASTDRGPSTDTQYF. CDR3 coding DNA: TGTGCCAGCACCGACAGGGGGCCTAGCACAGATACGCAGTATTTT.